This TCR beta chain emerged from a study of blood T cell repertoires in COVID-19. The repertoire was sequenced with immunoSEQ multiplex PCR; TCRdb's copy has only in-frame clones and lacks some. The sample yields roughly 370,000 clones, about 86% seen once. CDR3 size: 16 residues. J gave up 6 bases and V 4 bases, and 10 bases lay outside the gene matches. Per germline, CDR1 SEHNR and CDR2 FQNEAQ (reference sequence). The chain joins TRBV7-9 to TRBJ2-5, with 11 bases that match TRBD1. The sequenced sample consisted of PBMCs or T cells enriched from blood (not recorded which). The receptor was isolated from a woman between 50 and 59 years old who had recovered from COVID-19. The CDR3 here is CASSSIGQGARKTQYF. CDR3 nucleotides: TGTGCCAGCAGCTCAATTGGACAGGGGGCCAGGAAGACCCAGTACTTC.